This TCR beta chain was sequenced for a study of vaccination and CD4 T cells after COVID-19. Study-level background: Testing by nasal swab PCR showed convalescent patients to be SARS-CoV-2 positive; 8 to 10 were mild and one was severe.

J lost 4 bases, V lost 1 base, and 7 bases had no gene match. This CDR3 spans 16 amino acids. In germline, CDR1 is LGHNA, CDR2 YNFKEQ. Concerning this clonotype: Its antigen is unknown.

Study-wide results and caveats: Clonotypes reactive to SARS-CoV-2 had a median that went up from roughly 19 to 38, but not significantly.

Treatment indicated: approximately 9-day PBMC culture with coronavirus spike peptide pools or control peptides (ViraFEST assay). The Oncomine TCR Beta short-read assay was applied to DNA of cultured CD4+ T cells. A single record per CDR3 protein comes from TCRdb applying MiXCR to the PCR reads. The sample shows several thousand distinct CDR3 sequences, 60% of them seen only once. The receptor comes from a human donor with COVID-19. The V call is TRBV4-2, the J call TRBJ1-3; 7 bases fit TRBD1. Specimen: cultured CD4+ T cells from blood, collected after SARS-CoV-2 vaccination. CDR3: CASSQVAQGSGNTIYF. CDR3 in DNA: TGTGCCAGCAGCCAAGTCGCACAGGGGTCAGGAAACACCATATATTTT.